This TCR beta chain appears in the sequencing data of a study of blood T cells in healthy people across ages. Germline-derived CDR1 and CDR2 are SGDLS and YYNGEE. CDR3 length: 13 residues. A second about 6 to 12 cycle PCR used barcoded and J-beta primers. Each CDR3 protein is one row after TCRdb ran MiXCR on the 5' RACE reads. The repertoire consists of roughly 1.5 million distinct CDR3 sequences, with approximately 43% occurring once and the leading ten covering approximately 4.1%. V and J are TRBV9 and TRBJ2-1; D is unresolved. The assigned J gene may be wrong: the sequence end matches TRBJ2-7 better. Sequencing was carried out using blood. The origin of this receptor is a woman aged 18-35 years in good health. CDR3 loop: CASSVLAYNEQYF. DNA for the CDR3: TGTGCCAGCAGCGTTCTGGCGTACAATGAGCAGTACTTC.